The 15 T cell receptor beta chains below all came from one sample that was sequenced in a study of OX40 agonist ivuxolimab in advanced cancers. Repertoires were generated with immunoSEQ multiplex PCR, while TCRdb's copy carries only in-frame clones and drops some. The table has tens of thousands of clones, 80% to 90% seen once; the top ten hold over 9.5%. Material: CD4+ or CD8+ T cells sorted from blood, obtained in a trial of the OX40 agonist ivuxolimab. These receptors came from an adult with an advanced solid tumor such as melanoma, head and neck, liver or kidney cancer.

The V and J genes are TRBV5-8 and TRBJ1-1, with D tentatively TRBD1 (6 bases). Germline CDR1 is SGHTS and CDR2 is YDEGEE. V was cut by 2 bases and J by 3 bases, with 8 bases left in between. This CDR3 contains 13 residues. The CDR3 coding sequence is TGTGCCAGCAGCTTAACAGGGTACACTGAAGCTTTCTTT. Translation: CASSLTGYTEAFF.

V and J are TRBV27 and TRBJ1-5; 8 bases align to TRBD1. V lost 5 bases and J lost 6; bases outside the gene matches: 3. This CDR3 is 13 amino acids long. CDR1 and CDR2 (germline): MNHEY, SMNVEV (reference sequence). The CDR3, as DNA: TGTGCCAGCAGTGAGACAGGGGCTCAGCCCCAGCATTTT. Its translation is CASSETGAQPQHF.

The chain couples TRBV9 to TRBJ2-1, with D hard to call. From germline, CDR1 is SGDLS and CDR2 YYNGEE. V lost 0 bases and J lost 0, with 7 bases in between. The CDR3 has 15 residues. The chain's CDR3 is CASSVGIGSYNEQFF. The CDR3 nucleotides read TGTGCCAGCAGCGTAGGTATAGGCTCCTACAATGAGCAGTTCTTC.

This clone was seen just once. This sequence joins TRBV19 and TRBJ1-2; possibly TRBD1 for D (6 bases). The length of the CDR3 is 13 residues. V lost 9 bases and J 4 bases, leaving 15 bases between the germline ends. Germline values: CDR1 LNHDA, CDR2 SQIVND (reference sequence). The CDR3 nucleotides read TGTGCCAGCAATGACAGGATTTTCTATGGCTACACCTTC. It translates to CASNDRIFYGYTF.

The rearrangement uses TRBV29-1 and TRBJ2-3; D unresolved. V was trimmed by 7 bases and J by 5 bases, leaving 7 bases between them. CDR3 length equals 10 residues. CDR1 SQVTM and CDR2 ANQGSEA come from the germline V gene. This chain's CDR3 is CSALKDTQYF. The CDR3 DNA reads TGCAGCGCCTTAAAAGATACGCAGTATTTT.

A note on this clone: A junction end diverges from the germline sequence, so it may reflect a read error. Additional DNA sequences in this sample encode the identical CDR3. The rearrangement joins TRBV27 to TRBJ2-7; 8 nucleotides align to TRBD2. Germline CDR1 and CDR2: MNHEY and SMNVEV (reference sequence). CDR3 size: 15 residues. The CDR3 loop reads CASSISGAAPYEQYF. The CDR3 bases are TGTGCCAGCAGTATTAGCGGGGCCGCTCCCTACGAGCAGTATTTC.

J is TRBJ2-1 and V is TRBV28, with 8 bases aligning to TRBD1. Looked up from germline, CDR1 is MDHEN and CDR2 is SYDVKM. This CDR3 contains 15 residues. Trimming cost V 5 bases and J 4 bases; bases outside gene matches: 7. The CDR3 protein is CASSTGQVAYNEQFF. The CDR3, as DNA: TGTGCCAGCAGTACGGGACAGGTCGCGTACAATGAGCAGTTCTTC.

The J gene is TRBJ2-2, the V gene TRBV7-9; 8 bases fit TRBD1. Germline V gene data show CDR1 as SEHNR and CDR2 as FQNEAQ (reference sequence). The CDR3 sequence is 16 residues long. The ends lost 1 base at V and 6 bases at J; junction bases unmatched: 7. This CDR3 reads CASSLGHAGGPGELFF. The CDR3 DNA sequence: TGTGCCAGCAGCTTAGGCCATGCAGGGGGCCCCGGGGAGCTGTTTTTT. Variable domain in full (rest from reference TRBV7-9 and TRBJ2-2): DTGVSQNPRHKITKRGQNVTFRCDPISEHNRLYWYRQTLGQGPEFLTYFQNEAQLEKSRLLSDRFSAERPKGSFSTLEIQRTEQGDSAMYLCASSLGHAGGPGELFFGEGSRLTVL.

This clone was seen only a few times. The chain joins TRBV27 to TRBJ2-7; maybe TRBD2 (6 bases). The V end lost 5 bases, the J end lost 0 bases, and 14 bases lay between the germline ends. CDR3 length: 15 amino acids. Germline-derived CDR1 and CDR2 are MNHEY and SMNVEV (reference sequence). The CDR3: CASSPRGWYSYEQYF. The CDR3 DNA reads TGTGCCAGCAGTCCCCGGGGGTGGTACTCCTACGAGCAGTACTTC.

This chain links TRBV27 with TRBJ2-7, with 7 positions matching TRBD1. The germline gives CDR1 MNHEY, CDR2 SMNVEV (reference sequence). V trimming: 0 bases; J trimming: 3 bases; junction bases outside the gene matches: 5. The length of the CDR3 is 15 residues. This CDR3 reads CASSLSPDRVYEQYF. The CDR3 DNA reads TGTGCCAGCAGTTTATCCCCCGACAGGGTCTACGAGCAGTACTTC.

The rearrangement joins TRBV5-1 to TRBJ2-7, with unresolved D. This CDR3 has 11 amino acids. V was clipped by 4 bases and J by 0 bases, with 2 bases between them. From germline, CDR1 is SGHRS and CDR2 YFSETQ. This chain's CDR3 is CASSNSYEQYF. The CDR3 DNA follows: TGCGCCAGCAGCAACTCCTACGAGCAGTACTTC.

The rearrangement uses TRBV10-1 and TRBJ1-1, with D hard to call. The CDR3 loop spans 13 amino acids. The germline V and J ends were trimmed by 3 bases and 5 bases, with 10 bases remaining between them. CDR1 and CDR2 from the germline V gene are WNHNN and SYGVQD (reference sequence). This CDR3 reads CASSDPVSTEAFF. CDR3 nucleotide sequence: TGCGCCAGCAGTGACCCAGTCAGTACTGAAGCTTTCTTT.

The chain has TRBV27 and TRBJ1-1; no clear D gene. CDR1 and CDR2 from the germline V gene are MNHEY and SMNVEV (reference sequence). V was pared by 7 bases and J by 0 bases, with 9 bases between. This CDR3 comprises 13 residues. In DNA form, the CDR3 reads TGTGCCAGCAAGTGGAATATGAACACTGAAGCTTTCTTT. It yields the protein CASKWNMNTEAFF.

This rearrangement joins TRBV5-8 to TRBJ2-7, with a possible D match to TRBD1 (6 bases). CDR3 size: 11 residues. Germline CDR1 and CDR2: SGHTS and YDEGEE. Deletions cut 6 bases from V and 5 bases from J, with 9 bases between. The CDR3 bases are TGTGCCAGCAACACAGGGAACGAGCAGTACTTC. Translation gives CASNTGNEQYF.

This sequence joins TRBV13 and TRBJ2-1, with 12 bases lining up with TRBD2. V lost 5 bases to trimming and J lost 3 bases; unmatched junction nucleotides: 8. The CDR3 is made up of 17 amino acids. The germline gives CDR1 PRHDT, CDR2 FYEKMQ (reference sequence). CDR3 loop: CASSPGLAGLVYNEQFF. In DNA, the CDR3 is TGTGCCAGCAGCCCCGGACTAGCGGGACTCGTCTACAATGAGCAGTTCTTC.